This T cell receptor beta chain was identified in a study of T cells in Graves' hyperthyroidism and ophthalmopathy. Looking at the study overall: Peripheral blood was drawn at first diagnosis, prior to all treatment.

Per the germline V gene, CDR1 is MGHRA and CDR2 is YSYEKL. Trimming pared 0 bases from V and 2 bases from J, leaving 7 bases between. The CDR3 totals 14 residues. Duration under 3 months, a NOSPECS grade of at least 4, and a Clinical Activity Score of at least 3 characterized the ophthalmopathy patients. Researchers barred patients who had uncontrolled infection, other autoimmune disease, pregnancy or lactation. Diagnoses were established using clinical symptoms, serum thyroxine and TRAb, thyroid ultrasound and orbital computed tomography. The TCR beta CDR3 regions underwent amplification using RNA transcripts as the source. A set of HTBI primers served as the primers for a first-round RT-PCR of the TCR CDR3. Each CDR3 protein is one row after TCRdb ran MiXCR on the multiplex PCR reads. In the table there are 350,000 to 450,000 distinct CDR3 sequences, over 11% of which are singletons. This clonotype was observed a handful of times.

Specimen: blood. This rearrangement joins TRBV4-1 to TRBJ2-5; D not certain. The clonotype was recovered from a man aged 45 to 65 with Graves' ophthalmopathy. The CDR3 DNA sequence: TGCGCCAGCAGCCAAGATCATGGTCAAGAGACCCAGTACTTC. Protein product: CASSQDHGQETQYF.